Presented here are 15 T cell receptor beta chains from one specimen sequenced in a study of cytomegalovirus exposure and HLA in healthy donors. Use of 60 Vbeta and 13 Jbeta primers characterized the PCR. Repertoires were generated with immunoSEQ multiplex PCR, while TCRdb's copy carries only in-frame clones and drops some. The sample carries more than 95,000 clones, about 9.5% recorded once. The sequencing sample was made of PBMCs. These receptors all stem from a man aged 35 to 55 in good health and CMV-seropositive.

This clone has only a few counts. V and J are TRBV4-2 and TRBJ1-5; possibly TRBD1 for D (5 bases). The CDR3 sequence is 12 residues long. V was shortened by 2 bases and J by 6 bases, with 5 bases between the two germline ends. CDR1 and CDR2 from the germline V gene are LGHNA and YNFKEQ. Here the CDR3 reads CASSQQGQPQHF. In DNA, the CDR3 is TGTGCCAGCAGCCAACAGGGTCAGCCCCAGCATTTT.

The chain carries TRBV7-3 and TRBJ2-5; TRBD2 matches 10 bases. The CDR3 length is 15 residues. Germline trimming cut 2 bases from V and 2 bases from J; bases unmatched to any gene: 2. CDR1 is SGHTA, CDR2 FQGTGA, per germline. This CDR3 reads CASSLQRGGQETQYF. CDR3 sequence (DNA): TGTGCCAGCAGCTTACAGCGGGGGGGGCAAGAGACCCAGTACTTC.

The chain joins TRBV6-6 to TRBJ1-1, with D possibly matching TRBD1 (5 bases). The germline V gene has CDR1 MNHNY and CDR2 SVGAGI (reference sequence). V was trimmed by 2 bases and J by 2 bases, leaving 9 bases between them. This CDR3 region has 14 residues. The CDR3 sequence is CASSYGQGNTEAFF. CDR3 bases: TGTGCCAGCAGTTACGGGCAGGGAAACACTGAAGCTTTCTTT.

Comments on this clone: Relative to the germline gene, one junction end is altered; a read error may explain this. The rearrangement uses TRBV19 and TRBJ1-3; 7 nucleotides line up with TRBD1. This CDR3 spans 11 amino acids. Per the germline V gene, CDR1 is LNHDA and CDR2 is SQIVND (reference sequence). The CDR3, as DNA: TGTGCCAGCAGATACGAAGGGACAGCCTCCTTT. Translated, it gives CASRYEGTASF.

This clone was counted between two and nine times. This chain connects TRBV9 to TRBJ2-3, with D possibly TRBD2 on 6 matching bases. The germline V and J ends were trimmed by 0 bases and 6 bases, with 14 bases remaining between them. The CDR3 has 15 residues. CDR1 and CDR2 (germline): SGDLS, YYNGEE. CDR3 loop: CASSVGGLRGDTQYF. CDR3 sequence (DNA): TGTGCCAGCAGCGTAGGAGGCCTACGGGGGGATACGCAGTATTTT.

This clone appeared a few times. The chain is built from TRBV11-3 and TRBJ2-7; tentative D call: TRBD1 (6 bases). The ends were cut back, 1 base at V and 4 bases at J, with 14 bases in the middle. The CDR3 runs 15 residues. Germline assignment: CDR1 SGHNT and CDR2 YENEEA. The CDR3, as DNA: TGTGCCAGCAGCTTAGGGCAGGGGAGTATGTACGAGCAGTACTTC. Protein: CASSLGQGSMYEQYF.

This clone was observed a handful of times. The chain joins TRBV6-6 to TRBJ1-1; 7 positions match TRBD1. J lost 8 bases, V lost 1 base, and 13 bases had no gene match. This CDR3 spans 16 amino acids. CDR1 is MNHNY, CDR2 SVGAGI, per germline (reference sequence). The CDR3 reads CASSYFGQADRREAFF. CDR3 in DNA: TGTGCCAGCAGTTACTTCGGACAGGCCGACCGGAGGGAAGCTTTCTTT.

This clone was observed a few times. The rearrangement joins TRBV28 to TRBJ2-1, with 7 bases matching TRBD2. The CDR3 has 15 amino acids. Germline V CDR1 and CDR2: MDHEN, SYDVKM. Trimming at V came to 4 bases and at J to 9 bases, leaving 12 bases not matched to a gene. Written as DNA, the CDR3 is TGTGCCAGCAGTTGGCAGGGTCGCGGGAGTGGTGAGCAGTTCTTC. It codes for CASSWQGRGSGEQFF.

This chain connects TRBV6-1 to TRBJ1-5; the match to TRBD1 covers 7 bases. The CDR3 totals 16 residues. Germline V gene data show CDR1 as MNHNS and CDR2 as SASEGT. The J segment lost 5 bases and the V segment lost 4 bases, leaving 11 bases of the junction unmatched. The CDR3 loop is CASSAPALGGDQPQHF. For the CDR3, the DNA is TGTGCCAGCAGTGCCCCAGCGTTAGGGGGCGATCAGCCCCAGCATTTT.

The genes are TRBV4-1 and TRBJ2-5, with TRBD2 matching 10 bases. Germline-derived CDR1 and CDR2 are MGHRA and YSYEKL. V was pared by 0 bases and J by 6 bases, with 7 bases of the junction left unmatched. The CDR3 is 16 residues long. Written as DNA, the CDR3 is TGCGCCAGCAGCCAAGAAACTAGCGGGACCACGAAGACCCAGTACTTC. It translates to CASSQETSGTTKTQYF.

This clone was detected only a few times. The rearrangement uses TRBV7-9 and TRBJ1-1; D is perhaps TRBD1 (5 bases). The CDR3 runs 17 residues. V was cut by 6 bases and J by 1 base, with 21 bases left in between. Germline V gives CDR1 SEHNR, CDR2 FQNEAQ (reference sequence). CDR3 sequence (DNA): TGTGCCAGCAGACGAACCGGGACTCCTTACTCGAACACTGAAGCTTTCTTT. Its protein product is CASRRTGTPYSNTEAFF.

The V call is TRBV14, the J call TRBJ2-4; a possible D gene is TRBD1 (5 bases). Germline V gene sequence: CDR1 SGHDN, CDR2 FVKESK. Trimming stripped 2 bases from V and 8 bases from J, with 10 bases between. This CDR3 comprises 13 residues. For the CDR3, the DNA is TGTGCCAGCAGCCAAAGGGGTCTGGACATTCAGTACTTC. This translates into CASSQRGLDIQYF.

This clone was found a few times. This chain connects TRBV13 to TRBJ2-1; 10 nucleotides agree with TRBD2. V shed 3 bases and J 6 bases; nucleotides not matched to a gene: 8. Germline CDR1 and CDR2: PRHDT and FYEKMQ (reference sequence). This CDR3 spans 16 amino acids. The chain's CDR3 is CASSFNPGLASNEQFF. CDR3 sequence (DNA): TGTGCCAGCAGCTTCAACCCGGGACTAGCGAGCAATGAGCAGTTCTTC.

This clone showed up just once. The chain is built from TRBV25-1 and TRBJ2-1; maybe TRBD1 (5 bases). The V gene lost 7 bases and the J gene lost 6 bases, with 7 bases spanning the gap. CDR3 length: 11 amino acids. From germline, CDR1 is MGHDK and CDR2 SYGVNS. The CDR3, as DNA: TGTGCCAGCACTAGGGGCAATGAGCAGTTCTTC. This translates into CASTRGNEQFF.

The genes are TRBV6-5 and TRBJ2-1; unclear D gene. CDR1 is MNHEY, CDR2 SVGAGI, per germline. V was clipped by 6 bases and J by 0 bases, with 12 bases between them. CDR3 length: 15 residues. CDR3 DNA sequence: TGTGCCAGCAGGCCCACAGTGACCTCCTACAATGAGCAGTTCTTC. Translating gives CASRPTVTSYNEQFF.